Included here is one T cell receptor beta chain sequence, with context. The sample belongs to a study of blood T cell repertoires in COVID-19. Turning to the study itself: Sources were T cells, B-cell-depleted T cells, or PBMCs; the material itself was cDNA or gDNA.

The CDR3 is 13 residues long. Trimming removed 1 base at V and 4 bases at J, with 7 bases between. In germline, CDR1 is SNHLY, CDR2 FYNNEI. In the authors' methods: The authors estimated nucleated cell counts from reference gene primer amplification. Sequenced by immunoSEQ multiplex PCR; TCRdb stores in-frame clones only, minus some. Clone size and the V and J calls come from that table; the DNA yielded D and trimming. The sample records over 200,000 clones, 70% to 85% being singletons. The receptor was isolated from a man aged 35 to 55 who had recovered from COVID-19. The rearrangement links TRBV2 to TRBJ1-2; D uncertain. Sample: peripheral blood. Here the CDR3 reads CASSEEQSYGYTF. The CDR3 bases are TGTGCCAGCAGTGAAGAACAGAGCTATGGCTACACCTTC.